This TCR beta chain was observed in a study of T cells after yellow fever vaccination. This clonotype occurred many times. Its cognate antigen is unknown. Study outcomes and limitations: Overlap between CD4 and CD8 compartments was detected for a small share of clonotypes. Among primary-vaccination clones, most reappeared after the booster, at approximately 97% for CD4 and roughly 90% for CD8. Abundant bulk-population clonotypes could contaminate the FACS-sorted repertoires.

The CDR3 length is 14 residues. Germline CDR1 SGHNT, CDR2 YYREEE (reference sequence). Trimming left V 1 base short and J 5 bases short, with 12 bases between. TCRdb analysed the 5' RACE reads with MiXCR anew, one entry per CDR3 protein. The sample yields 150,000 to 200,000 distinct CDR3 sequences, 5.5% to 7.5% seen once. The receptor was isolated from a man aged 18 to 30 who received the YFV17D yellow fever vaccine. The material was CD4+ T cells sorted from PBMCs, obtained 4 to 5 days after the first yellow fever vaccination. The rearrangement links TRBV5-4 to TRBJ2-5; D might be TRBD1 (5 bases). DNA for the CDR3: TGTGCCAGCAGCTTGTATGGGGCGGAGGAGACCCAGTACTTC. The encoded protein is CASSLYGAEETQYF.